This TCR beta chain was profiled in a study of T cells in Graves' hyperthyroidism and ophthalmopathy. About the study: Peripheral blood samples were taken at initial diagnosis, prior to any treatment.

Germline CDR1 DFQATT, CDR2 SNEGSKA (reference sequence). Trimming cost V 5 bases and J 3 bases, with 8 bases left between them. The CDR3 has 12 amino acids. Uncontrolled infection, other autoimmune disease, pregnancy or lactation led to exclusion. There were TCR beta CDR3 regions amplified from RNA transcripts. A first-round RT-PCR of the TCR CDR3 used the HTBI primer set. A single record per CDR3 protein comes from TCRdb applying MiXCR to the multiplex PCR reads. The data show 300,000 to 400,000 distinct CDR3 sequences, with around a sixth seen just once and 40% to 45% held by the top ten. The receptor was isolated from a man aged 18-30 years with Graves' ophthalmopathy. The sequencing sample was made of blood. The chain recombines TRBV20-1 with TRBJ1-5, with D perhaps matching TRBD1 (6 bases). In DNA form, the CDR3 reads TGCAGTGCTGGACAGCCCAATCAGCCCCAGCATTTT. It specifies CSAGQPNQPQHF.